This T cell receptor beta chain stems from a study of blood T cell repertoires in COVID-19. Across the whole study: The United States, Italy and Spain were the sources of the acute and convalescent COVID-19 samples.

Profiling relied on immunoSEQ multiplex PCR, and the TCRdb table lists in-frame clones only, not all of them. In the table there are approximately 200,000 clones, around 90% of which are singletons. This CDR3 is 15 amino acids long. Trimming took 2 bases from V and 4 from J; bases not matched to a gene: 4. In germline, CDR1 is MNHEY, CDR2 SMNVEV (reference sequence). A COVID-19 case had been met by exposed participants during the 2 weeks before study entry. The chain couples TRBV27 to TRBJ2-1; 8 bases fit TRBD2. The source is a woman aged 25-40 years who had been exposed to COVID-19. The material sequenced was PBMCs or T cells enriched from blood (not recorded which). CDR3 coding DNA: TGTGCCAGCAGTTTAATAGCGGGAACGTACAATGAGCAGTTCTTC. Translation gives CASSLIAGTYNEQFF.